These 24 T cell receptor beta chains were all obtained from the same sample, sequenced in a study of graft-versus-host responses after intestinal transplantation. The repertoire was sequenced with immunoSEQ multiplex PCR; TCRdb's copy has only in-frame clones and lacks some. The table lists about 90,000 clones, approximately 94% of them singletons. These TCRs' antigens remain unknown. This sample comprised unstimulated CD4+ T cells sorted from spleen or lymph node cells, obtained before transplant. These receptors all stem from a human donor who was the organ donor for an intestinal transplant.

The CDR3 DNA follows: TGTGCCAGCAGCCGAGGGTTAACTAATGAAAAACTGTTTTTT. It is translated as CASSRGLTNEKLFF. The chain combines TRBV5-7 with TRBJ1-4; D ambiguous. TRBV5-7 is an ORF; its function is uncertain. The CDR3 runs 14 residues. The V end was cut by 4 bases, the J end by 1 base, with 8 bases between.

The V call is TRBV5-1, the J call TRBJ1-1; perhaps TRBD1 as D (6 bases). V was clipped by 4 bases and J by 0 bases, with 7 bases between them. This CDR3 spans 13 amino acids. Germline assignment: CDR1 SGHRS and CDR2 YFSETQ. The DNA of the CDR3 is TGCGCCAGCAGCAAGGGGGTGAACACTGAAGCTTTCTTT. It is translated as CASSKGVNTEAFF.

V and J are TRBV7-6 and TRBJ2-7; 8 bases are a match to TRBD1. The germline CDR1 and CDR2 sequences are SGHVS and FNYEAQ. CDR3 length: 15 amino acids. J was trimmed by 5 bases and V by 2 bases; bases with no gene match: 8. The CDR3 DNA is TGTGCCAGCAGCTTAAAGGCAGGGGGCGCGCACGAGCAGTACTTC. Encoded protein: CASSLKAGGAHEQYF.

The gene calls are TRBV28 and TRBJ1-6; tentative D call: TRBD1 (6 bases). V was cut by 10 bases and J by 9 bases, with 22 bases left in between. Germline CDR1 reads MDHEN; CDR2 reads SYDVKM. The CDR3 runs to 15 residues. Here the CDR3 DNA reads TGTGCCACATTCGGGACAAAATACTCCCTTTCACCCCTCCACTTT. Translating it yields CATFGTKYSLSPLHF.

The CDR3 DNA is TGTGCCAGCAGCTTTGATCCGCTAGTAACAGATACGCAGTATTTT. Protein product: CASSFDPLVTDTQYF. This rearrangement joins TRBV11-2 to TRBJ2-3, with unresolved D. This CDR3 has 15 residues. Per germline, CDR1 SGHAT and CDR2 FQNNGV. V lost 3 bases and J lost 3, with 13 bases in between.

The chain employs TRBV27 and TRBJ1-2; the D gene is possibly TRBD1 (5 bases). This CDR3 has 13 amino acids. The V end lost 5 bases, the J end lost 6 bases, and 13 bases lay between the germline ends. Germline V CDR1 and CDR2: MNHEY, SMNVEV (reference sequence). The CDR3 here is CASSASGRDGYTF. CDR3 DNA: TGTGCCAGCAGTGCATCGGGACGGGATGGCTACACCTTC.

CDR3 residues: CASSFQANYGYTF. The CDR3 coding sequence is TGCGCCAGCAGCTTCCAGGCTAACTATGGCTACACCTTC. The chain couples TRBV5-1 to TRBJ1-2; D call uncertain. The CDR3 is 13 residues long. V dropped 2 bases and J dropped 0 bases, with 5 bases sitting between them. Germline V gives CDR1 SGHRS, CDR2 YFSETQ.

The J gene is TRBJ1-1, the V gene TRBV6-1, with 7 bases fitting TRBD1. CDR1 and CDR2 from the germline V gene are MNHNS and SASEGT. This CDR3 is built from 14 residues. J was trimmed by 2 bases and V by 8 bases; bases with no gene match: 8. This CDR3 reads CASGSQGGNTEAFF. The CDR3 DNA is TGTGCCAGCGGATCTCAGGGGGGCAACACTGAAGCTTTCTTT.

J is TRBJ1-5 and V is TRBV18; 7 bases fit TRBD1. After removal of 4 bases from V and 1 base from J, the junction contained 1 base not matched to a gene. Germline assignment: CDR1 KGHSH and CDR2 LQKENI. The CDR3 contains 14 residues. The CDR3 is CASSRQGSNQPQHF. CDR3 coding DNA: TGTGCCAGCTCACGACAGGGAAGCAATCAGCCCCAGCATTTT.

About this clone: The junction and the germline gene differ at one end; a read error may be behind it. The rearrangement links TRBV7-7 to TRBJ1-6, with D unresolved. This CDR3 has 13 residues. Per germline, CDR1 SSHAT and CDR2 FNYEAQ (reference sequence). The CDR3 loop is CASSSQSGSPLHF. Written as DNA, the CDR3 is TGTGCTAGCAGCTCACAGTCGGGGTCACCCCTCCACTTT. Full variable domain (remainder filled in from reference TRBV7-7 and TRBJ1-6): GAGVSQSPRYKVTKRGQDVTLRCDPISSHATLYWYQQALGQGPEFLTYFNYEAQPDKSGLPSDRFSAERPEGSISTLTIQRTEQRDSAMYRCASSSQSGSPLHFGNGTRLTVT.

The chain recombines TRBV5-1 with TRBJ2-5, with 9 bases fitting TRBD1. Trimming at V came to 4 bases and at J to 3 bases, leaving 7 bases not matched to a gene. The CDR3 contains 15 residues. Germline CDR1 reads SGHRS; CDR2 reads YFSETQ. The DNA for the CDR3 is TGCGCCAGCAGCCCCGGACAGGGGTTGGAAGAGACCCAGTACTTC. Its translation is CASSPGQGLEETQYF. Based on the CDR3 plus reference TRBV5-1 and TRBJ2-5, the full variable domain is KAGVTQTPRYLIKTRGQQVTLSCSPISGHRSVSWYQQTPGQGLQFLFEYFSETQRNKGNFPGRFSGRQFSNSRSEMNVSTLELGDSALYLCASSPGQGLEETQYFGPGTRLLVL.

The V and J genes are TRBV7-9 and TRBJ2-2; no clear D gene. The germline CDR1 and CDR2 sequences are SEHNR and FQNEAQ (reference sequence). CDR3 length equals 17 residues. Trimming cost V 5 bases and J 5 bases, with 21 bases left between them. This CDR3 is CASSRPLGTQRTGELFF. CDR3 in DNA: TGTGCCAGCAGCCGTCCTCTTGGCACACAGAGGACCGGGGAGCTGTTTTTT.

The genes are TRBV15 and TRBJ2-5; D is ambiguous. Trimming took off 4 bases at V and 3 bases at J, with 6 bases between the two ends. Per the germline V gene, CDR1 is LNHNV and CDR2 is YYDKDF (reference sequence). This CDR3 spans 12 amino acids. CDR3 amino acids: CATSKWEETQYF. Here the CDR3 DNA reads TGTGCCACCAGCAAATGGGAAGAGACCCAGTACTTC.

The V call is TRBV11-2, the J call TRBJ2-7, with 7 bases that match TRBD2. V lost 5 bases, J lost 3 bases, and 16 bases stayed unmatched. Germline CDR1 SGHAT, CDR2 FQNNGV. The CDR3 is 17 amino acids. This chain's CDR3 is CASSPFPQRGRDYEQYF. Here the CDR3 DNA reads TGTGCCAGCAGCCCCTTCCCCCAGCGGGGTAGAGACTACGAGCAGTACTTC.

V usage is TRBV4-3 and J usage is TRBJ1-2; D gene ambiguous. Trimming cost V 0 bases and J 4 bases, with 12 bases left between them. There are 15 residues in the CDR3. From germline, CDR1 is LGHNA and CDR2 YSLEER. The CDR3 region has the DNA TGCGCCAGCAGCCAAGAATCGGGCGCGACCTATGGCTACACCTTC. Translated, it gives CASSQESGATYGYTF.

This chain joins TRBV4-1 and TRBJ1-2; the D is unclear. This CDR3 is 15 amino acids long. Germline assignment: CDR1 MGHRA and CDR2 YSYEKL. The germline V and J ends were trimmed by 0 bases and 1 base, with 9 bases remaining between them. The CDR3 protein is CASSQEELFNYGYTF. The CDR3 region has the DNA TGCGCCAGCAGCCAAGAGGAGCTATTTAACTATGGCTACACCTTC.

The chain couples TRBV19 to TRBJ1-5; possible D gene TRBD1, 6 bases. V lost 6 bases, J lost 0 bases, and 12 bases lay in between. This CDR3 comprises 15 residues. The germline V gene has CDR1 LNHDA and CDR2 SQIVND (reference sequence). CDR3 in amino acids: CASRTGLYSNQPQHF. Written as DNA, the CDR3 is TGTGCCAGTAGAACAGGGCTTTATAGCAATCAGCCCCAGCATTTT.

This clone was seen once. This chain connects TRBV6-1 to TRBJ2-5, with 7 bases fitting TRBD2. V gave up 5 bases and J gave up 5 bases; unmatched junction bases: 2. CDR1 is MNHNS, CDR2 SASEGT, per germline. The CDR3 runs to 12 residues. CDR3 bases: TGTGCCAGCAGTACTAGCGTTGAGACCCAGTACTTC. This translates into CASSTSVETQYF.

The chain employs TRBV11-2 and TRBJ2-5, with 10 bases aligning to TRBD1. Germline values: CDR1 SGHAT, CDR2 FQNNGV. Trimming at V came to 4 bases and at J to 3 bases, leaving 5 bases not matched to a gene. The CDR3 extends over 15 amino acids. CDR3 DNA: TGTGCCAGCAGCTCGGGGACAGGGGTAGAAGAGACCCAGTACTTC. Translated, it gives CASSSGTGVEETQYF.

The chain uses TRBV5-4 and TRBJ2-3; TRBD2 might be the D (6 bases). The CDR3 totals 13 residues. V shed 3 bases and J shed 1 base, with 6 bases lying between them. The V gene's germline CDR1 is SGHNT and CDR2 YYREEE (reference sequence). CDR3 nucleotides: TGTGCCAGCAGCTGGAGGGGCACAGATACGCAGTATTTT. Its protein is CASSWRGTDTQYF. Drawing the rest from reference TRBV5-4 and TRBJ2-3, the complete variable domain is ETGVTQSPTHLIKTRGQQVTLRCSSQSGHNTVSWYQQALGQGPQFIFQYYREEENGRGNFPPRFSGLQFPNYSSELNVNALELDDSALYLCASSWRGTDTQYFGPGTRLTVL.

The rearrangement joins TRBV4-2 to TRBJ2-2; 15 bases fit TRBD2. Looked up from germline, CDR1 is LGHNA and CDR2 is YNFKEQ. The CDR3 length is 19 residues. The J segment lost 0 bases and the V segment lost 0 bases, leaving 2 bases of the junction unmatched. The CDR3 reads CASSQEGTSGGTNTGELFF. CDR3 bases: TGTGCCAGCAGCCAAGAGGGGACTAGCGGGGGGACGAACACCGGGGAGCTGTTTTTT.

A remark on this clone: Other DNA sequences within the sample encode an identical CDR3. CDR3 loop: CASRETEAFF. CDR3 bases: TGTGCCAGCAGGGAAACTGAAGCTTTCTTT. The chain employs TRBV6-1 and TRBJ1-1, with D uncertain. The CDR3 loop spans 10 amino acids. In germline, CDR1 is MNHNS, CDR2 SASEGT. The germline V and J ends were trimmed by 6 bases and 5 bases, with 4 bases remaining between them.

The J gene is TRBJ1-1, the V gene TRBV7-9; 8 nucleotides agree with TRBD1. Germline CDR1 SEHNR, CDR2 FQNEAQ (reference sequence). The CDR3 is 15 amino acids. V gave up 2 bases and J gave up 0 bases; unmatched junction bases: 2. The CDR3 DNA reads as TGTGCCAGCAGCTTACAGGGGGCGCTGAACACTGAAGCTTTCTTT. Protein product: CASSLQGALNTEAFF.

CDR3 residues: CASSLQGNTEAFF. In nucleotides, the CDR3 is TGTGCCAGCAGCTTACAGGGGAACACTGAAGCTTTCTTT. The rearrangement uses TRBV7-3 and TRBJ1-1, with D possibly matching TRBD1 (5 bases). Trimming cost V 2 bases and J 1 base, with 5 bases left between them. Germline CDR1 SGHTA, CDR2 FQGTGA. This CDR3 is 13 amino acids long.